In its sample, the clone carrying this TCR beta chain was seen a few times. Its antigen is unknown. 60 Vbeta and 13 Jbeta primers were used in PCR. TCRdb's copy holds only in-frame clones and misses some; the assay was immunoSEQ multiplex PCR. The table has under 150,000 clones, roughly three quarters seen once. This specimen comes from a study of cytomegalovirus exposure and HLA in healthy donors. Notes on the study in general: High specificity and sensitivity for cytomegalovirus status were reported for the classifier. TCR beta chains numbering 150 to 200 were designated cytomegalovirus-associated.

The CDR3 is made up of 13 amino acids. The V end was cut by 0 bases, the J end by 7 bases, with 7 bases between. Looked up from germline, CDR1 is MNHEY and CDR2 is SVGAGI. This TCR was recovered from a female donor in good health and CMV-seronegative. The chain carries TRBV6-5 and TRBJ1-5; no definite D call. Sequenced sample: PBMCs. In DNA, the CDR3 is TGTGCCAGCAGTTACTCGAGCGAGCAGCCCCAGCATTTT. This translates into CASSYSSEQPQHF.